The TCR beta chain under discussion was sequenced for a study of T-cell memory formation after mild COVID-19. Study observations and caveats: Second-wave clones with a day 37 peak had unconfirmed SARS-CoV-2 specificity. Clones that contracted from day 15 to 85 were balanced CD4/CD8, while later expanders leaned CD4+.

Notes on this clonotype: Its target is not known.

Trimming cost V 2 bases and J 0 bases, with 5 bases left between them. Germline V gene data show CDR1 as LGHDT and CDR2 as YNNKEL (reference sequence). The CDR3 sequence is 14 residues long. One entry per CDR3 protein results from TCRdb running MiXCR on the 5' RACE reads. This table holds about 430,000 distinct CDR3 sequences, under 20% found once. Material for sequencing was PBMCs or a T cell subset sorted from them (not recorded which). V is TRBV3-1 and J is TRBJ1-3; no clear D gene. The receptor's source is a young man who had mild COVID-19 (a few samples of this study predate the infection). Cell type and time point are not known. For the CDR3, the DNA is TGTGCCAGCAGCCAACGGTTCTCTGGAAACACCATATATTTT. It translates to CASSQRFSGNTIYF.